This T cell receptor (beta chain) is drawn from a study of beta chain features in type 1 diabetes. The study reverse transcribed the entire isolated RNA, so it sequenced expressed TCRB transcripts. Profiling relied on immunoSEQ multiplex PCR, and the TCRdb table lists in-frame clones only, not all of them. The sample carries some 270,000 clones, 14% recorded once. CDR3 length: 14 residues. The table lists this clone with a few counts. The receptor's source is a woman in her forties in good health. The specimen sequenced was naive CD4+ T cells from blood. This chain joins TRBV12-2 and TRBJ1-2; the D call in the table, TRBD1, was not verified against the DNA. TRBV12-2 is shown as a pseudogene. The CDR3 DNA is TGTGCAAGTCGCTTCTCAACAGGGGCAGGTGGCTACACCTTC. Protein product: CASRFSTGAGGYTF.